This T cell receptor beta chain was observed in a study of blood T cell repertoires in COVID-19. As for the study in general: COVID-19 samples collected from the United States, Italy and Spain covered acute and convalescent phases.

Profiling relied on immunoSEQ multiplex PCR, and the TCRdb table lists in-frame clones only, not all of them. The data hold 160,000 or so clones, with approximately 85% observed a single time. The sequenced sample consisted of peripheral blood. The receptor's source is a man between 60 and 70 years old with active or convalescent COVID-19.

CDR3 DNA sequence: TGTGCCAGCAGCTTATCCAGGGGGGCGTTTCGGGGGTCCTACAATGAGCAGTTCTTC. Amino acids: CASSLSRGAFRGSYNEQFF. The chain recombines TRBV7-2 with TRBJ2-1, with a possible D match to TRBD1 (7 bases). Germline V gives CDR1 SGHTA, CDR2 FQGNSA. This CDR3 has 19 residues. The V end lost 2 bases, the J end lost 1 base, and 21 bases lay between the germline ends.